This is a list of T cell receptor beta chains from one sample in a study of beta chain features in type 1 diabetes. Repertoires were generated with immunoSEQ multiplex PCR, while TCRdb's copy carries only in-frame clones and drops some. Seen here are a few hundred thousand clones, 15% observed once, and the top ten hold approximately 0.015%. The sequenced sample consisted of naive CD4+ T cells from blood. All receptors come from a man aged 18 to 30 with type 1 diabetes. Both conserved end residues are part of each CDR3. The order of the fields is D gene, J gene, V gene, clone size, CDR3 DNA, CDR3 protein. The D gene is left open where the match is weak. Size tells how often a clone was seen (once, few, many) or the class of an expanded clone, and some rows leave it out.

TRBD1,TRBJ1-4,TRBV7-6,NA,TGTGCCAGCAGCTCTTATTGGACAGGAGATAATGAAAAACTGTTTTTT,CASSSYWTGDNEKLFF
TRBD1,TRBJ2-5,TRBV7-2,NA,TGTGCCAGCAGCTTAAGGGACAGGGCACCCAAGTACTTC,CASSLRDRAPKYF
NA,TRBJ1-2,TRBV7-2,NA,TGTGCCAGCAGCTTAGGGACCGGGGGTCCCTATGGCTACACCTTC,CASSLGTGGPYGYTF
NA,TRBJ2-7,TRBV18,few,TGTGCCAGCTCGGAAGCGGATCCGGCCGCTCCACACGAGCAGTACTTC,CASSEADPAAPHEQYF
TRBD2,TRBJ2-3,TRBV27,few,TGTGCCAGCAGCCTATTCGGACTAGCTAGCACAGATACGCAGTATTTT,CASSLFGLASTDTQYF
TRBD1,TRBJ1-5,TRBV28,NA,TGTGCCAGCCCTCCTAGTTCAGACAGGGTGGGTCAGCCCCAGCATTTT,CASPPSSDRVGQPQHF
TRBD1,TRBJ2-1,TRBV5-1,NA,TGCGCCAGCAGCCCGGGACAGTACAATGAGCAGTTCTTC,CASSPGQYNEQFF
TRBD2,TRBJ2-7,TRBV7-9,NA,TGTGCCCTGGGGGGCGGGAGGAACTACGAGCAGTACTTC,CALGGGRNYEQYF
TRBD1,TRBJ1-2,TRBV7-2,few,TGTGCCAGCAGCTTAAGGCAGGGGGCGGGAGTTAACTATGGCTACACCTTC,CASSLRQGAGVNYGYTF
TRBD1,TRBJ1-2,TRBV9,NA,TGTGCCAGCAGCGTGAGGACAGGGCCATCCGGCTACACCTTC,CASSVRTGPSGYTF
NA,TRBJ2-5,TRBV29-1,NA,TGCAGCGTTGAATTTACCGGGGAGACCCAGTACTTC,CSVEFTGETQYF
NA,TRBJ1-1,TRBV18,NA,TGTGCCAGCTCACCGAATACTGAGAACACTGAAGCTTTCTTT,CASSPNTENTEAFF
NA,TRBJ1-2,TRBV5-1,NA,TGCGCCAGCAGCTTGCTCAGGAACTATGGCTACACCTTC,CASSLLRNYGYTF
TRBD2,TRBJ2-5,TRBV11-2,once,TGTGCCAGCAGCTTAGAAGGTACTAGCGGGAGCGACTGCAACTTC,CASSLEGTSGSDCNF
TRBD2,TRBJ2-1,TRBV18,NA,TGTGCCAGCTCACCAGTACTAGCGGGGAACAATGAGCAGTTCTTC,CASSPVLAGNNEQFF
TRBD1,TRBJ2-7,TRBV6-6,NA,TGTGCCAGCACCATGGGACAGGGTTCTGGGGAGCAGTACTTC,CASTMGQGSGEQYF
NA,TRBJ1-3,TRBV9,NA,TGTGCCAGCAGCGTATCCCCAGGGGCAGGAAACACCATATATTTT,CASSVSPGAGNTIYF
NA,TRBJ1-2,TRBV7-2,few,TGTGCCAGCAGCTTACGGGGAGAGCCCCTCTATGGCTACACCTTC,CASSLRGEPLYGYTF
NA,TRBJ1-1,TRBV5-1,once,TGCGCCAGCAGCGAAGAACCGGGATCAAGAACTGAAGCTTTCTTT,CASSEEPGSRTEAFF
NA,TRBJ2-2,TRBV7-8,few,TGTGCCAGCAGCTTAGACAGATACACCGGGGAGCTGTTTTTT,CASSLDRYTGELFF
NA,TRBJ1-2,TRBV28,few,TGTGCCAGCAGTTTACCCCGGGGCGGGGGACCATATGGCTACACCTTC,CASSLPRGGGPYGYTF
NA,TRBJ2-4,TRBV11-2,NA,TGTGCCAGCAGCTCCCGACTGATAGCCAAAAACATTCAGTACTTC,CASSSRLIAKNIQYF
NA,TRBJ1-5,TRBV30,NA,TGTGCCTGGAGTGTACTAGGGAGTCAGCCCCAGCATTTT,CAWSVLGSQPQHF
TRBD2,TRBJ2-7,TRBV30,NA,TGTGCCTGGACCTTCAGGGGACTAGGCGAGCAGTACTTC,CAWTFRGLGEQYF
TRBD1,TRBJ2-7,TRBV5-1,few,TGCGCCAGCAGCATCGGGACAGTTACCTACGAGCAGTACTTC,CASSIGTVTYEQYF
NA,TRBJ2-7,TRBV30,NA,TGTGCCTGGAGTGTATCAGGGCATGGGCAGTACTTC,CAWSVSGHGQYF
TRBD1,TRBJ1-4,TRBV6-5,NA,TGTGCCACCAGAAAGGGACAGCTAAATGAAAAACTGTTTTTT,CATRKGQLNEKLFF
NA,TRBJ1-1,TRBV27,NA,TGTGCCAGCAGTTTGAACAGATTAATGAACACTGAAGCTTTCTTT,CASSLNRLMNTEAFF
NA,TRBJ2-4,TRBV23-1,few,TGCGCCAGCAGTCAATCGGAGGAGGGCGGCGACAAAAACATTCAGTACTTC,CASSQSEEGGDKNIQYF
NA,TRBJ1-2,TRBV5-4,NA,TGTGCCAGCAGCTTGCCGGCGGCTTGGAACTATGGCTACACCTTC,CASSLPAAWNYGYTF
NA,TRBJ2-7,TRBV6-6,few,TGTGCCAGCAGGACGCGACAGCGTCCCTACGAGCAGTACTTC,CASRTRQRPYEQYF
NA,TRBJ2-3,TRBV19,few,TGTGCCAGTAGTAGCGGAGACACAGATACGCAGTATTTT,CASSSGDTDTQYF
NA,TRBJ2-7,TRBV10-3,NA,TGTGCCATCAGTGAGTCGGGGGCGATACAGTACTTC,CAISESGAIQYF
TRBD2,TRBJ2-3,TRBV5-1,NA,TGCGCCAGCAGCTTGCTAGCGGGGGGCCAGGGAGATACGCAGTATTTT,CASSLLAGGQGDTQYF
TRBD1,TRBJ1-2,TRBV7-9,few,TGTGCCAGCAGTCGTGACAGGGGGCTGCGTGGCTACACCTTC,CASSRDRGLRGYTF
TRBD1,TRBJ1-1,TRBV28,NA,TGTGCCAGCAGTTTGGGGGACAGAATTGAAGCTTTCTTT,CASSLGDRIEAFF
TRBD2,TRBJ2-3,TRBV28,few,TGTGCCAGCAGTTTTGAGACTAGCGGGGGGTCGAGCGGGGATACGCAGTATTTT,CASSFETSGGSSGDTQYF
NA,TRBJ1-1,TRBV6-5,NA,TGTGCCAGCAGAGACAGTGCGAACACTGAAGCTTTCTTT,CASRDSANTEAFF
NA,TRBJ2-1,TRBV10-2,NA,TGCGCCAGCAGTGTGTTATTGTACAATGAGCAGTTCTTC,CASSVLLYNEQFF
NA,TRBJ2-7,TRBV2,NA,TGTGCCAGCAGCTACCAGGGGACGGACTACGAGCAGTACTTC,CASSYQGTDYEQYF
TRBD1,TRBJ2-1,TRBV29-1,few,TGCAGCGCCATAAGACAGGGACCTTACAATGAGCAGTTCTTC,CSAIRQGPYNEQFF
TRBD2,TRBJ2-5,TRBV7-2,few,TGTGCCAGCAGCTGGACTAGCGGGGGCGGGCAAGAGACCCAGTACTTC,CASSWTSGGGQETQYF
NA,TRBJ2-3,TRBV6-1,NA,TGTGCCAGCAGTGAAACCACAGCCAGTACGCAGTATTTT,CASSETTASTQYF
NA,TRBJ2-3,TRBV7-9,NA,TGTGCCAGCAGCGAGCGACCAGGAAGGGGGGGATCAGATACGCAGTATTTT,CASSERPGRGGSDTQYF
TRBD2,TRBJ2-5,TRBV19,few,TGTGCCAGTACCAGGACTAGCGGAGCCACAGAGACCCAGTACTTC,CASTRTSGATETQYF
NA,TRBJ2-3,TRBV28,few,TGTGCCAGCAGCCTTGGGCGGGCCACAGATACGCAGTATTTT,CASSLGRATDTQYF
NA,TRBJ2-2,TRBV18,NA,TGTGCCAGCTCACCAACAGAAGAGAAATCCGGGGAGCTGTTTTTT,CASSPTEEKSGELFF
NA,TRBJ2-5,TRBV5-4,NA,TGTGCCAGCAGCTTGGTTCTCGGTGAGACCCAGTACTTC,CASSLVLGETQYF
NA,TRBJ2-7,TRBV28,NA,TGTGCCAGCAGTCGAGGTAGCTCCTACGAGCAGTACTTC,CASSRGSSYEQYF
NA,TRBJ2-2,TRBV7-8,NA,TGTGCCAGCAGCTTAGCGGGAGGCGCTTCGAACACCGGGGAGCTGTTTTTT,CASSLAGGASNTGELFF
NA,TRBJ2-7,TRBV2,few,TGTGCCAGCAGTGACCAAGTCAGGGGTCGCCAACGGGACGAGCAGTACTTC,CASSDQVRGRQRDEQYF
NA,TRBJ1-2,TRBV9,NA,TGTGCCAGCAGCGTAGGGGGGGGATATGGCTACACCTTC,CASSVGGGYGYTF
TRBD2,TRBJ2-5,TRBV7-2,NA,TGTGCCAGCAGCTCGGGGACTAGGGAGACCCAGTACTTC,CASSSGTRETQYF
TRBD1,TRBJ1-5,TRBV6-6,NA,TGTGCCAGCAGGGACACAGGGGGAAGGGGCAATCAGCCCCAGCATTTT,CASRDTGGRGNQPQHF
NA,TRBJ2-1,TRBV9,few,TGTGCCAGCAGCGTAGCTACCGGGGTGCCCGGCGATGAGCAGTTCTTC,CASSVATGVPGDEQFF